The rows below give T cell receptor beta chains drawn from one sample of a study of technical replicates of blood from a few donors. Assay: immunoSEQ multiplex PCR; the TCRdb copy retains only in-frame clones and omits some. The sample has 70,000 to 95,000 clones; around 97% are singletons. The sequenced sample was T cells isolated from PBMCs. The source is a human donor in good health. Both conserved end residues are part of each CDR3. Fields, in order: V gene, D gene, J gene, clone size, CDR3 DNA, CDR3 protein. The D gene is left open where the match is weak. The size field is filled for only some rows; it gives once, few, many or a size class.

v_call: TRBV15; d_call: TRBD1; j_call: TRBJ1-4; clone_size: .; cdr3_nt: TGTGCCACCAGCAGAGATTTGGGACAGAATAATGAAAAACTGTTTTTT; cdr3_aa: CATSRDLGQNNEKLFF
v_call: TRBV6-4; d_call: TRBD2; j_call: TRBJ2-2; clone_size: .; cdr3_nt: TGTGCCAGCACTAGCGGGAGCACCGGGGAGCTGTTTTTT; cdr3_aa: CASTSGSTGELFF
v_call: TRBV6-8; d_call: .; j_call: TRBJ2-1; clone_size: .; cdr3_nt: TGTGCCAGCAGTTACGGGTGCAGGGACACCTACAATGAGCAGTTCTTC; cdr3_aa: CASSYGCRDTYNEQFF
v_call: TRBV27; d_call: .; j_call: TRBJ1-2; clone_size: .; cdr3_nt: TGTGCCAGCAGTTTATCCGGGGACTTGTATGGCTACACCTTC; cdr3_aa: CASSLSGDLYGYTF
v_call: TRBV27; d_call: .; j_call: TRBJ2-7; clone_size: .; cdr3_nt: TGTGCCAGCAGGGAGGCAACAGAAATTTACGAGCAGTACTTC; cdr3_aa: CASREATEIYEQYF
v_call: TRBV9; d_call: .; j_call: TRBJ2-2; clone_size: .; cdr3_nt: TGTGCCAGCAGCCCCTACGCCCTGAACACCGGGGAGCTGTTTTTT; cdr3_aa: CASSPYALNTGELFF
v_call: TRBV6-5; d_call: TRBD1; j_call: TRBJ1-4; clone_size: .; cdr3_nt: TGTGCCAGCAGAGATCAGGGGGCCAGTGAAAAACTGTTTTTT; cdr3_aa: CASRDQGASEKLFF
v_call: TRBV4-2; d_call: .; j_call: TRBJ2-3; clone_size: .; cdr3_nt: TGTGCCAGCAGCCAAGAAGCGTTTTTCACAGATACGCAGTATTTT; cdr3_aa: CASSQEAFFTDTQYF
v_call: TRBV6-6; d_call: .; j_call: TRBJ1-3; clone_size: .; cdr3_nt: TGTGCCAGCAGGACAGCCGAAATAGGGGGAAACACCATATATTTT; cdr3_aa: CASRTAEIGGNTIYF
v_call: TRBV5-6; d_call: TRBD1; j_call: TRBJ1-2; clone_size: .; cdr3_nt: TGTGCCAGCAGCATACCAACAGGGGATAATGGCTACACCTTC; cdr3_aa: CASSIPTGDNGYTF
v_call: TRBV7-2; d_call: TRBD1; j_call: TRBJ1-5; clone_size: .; cdr3_nt: TGTGCCAGCAGCTTAGCACAGGGGCAGCCCCAGCATTTT; cdr3_aa: CASSLAQGQPQHF
v_call: TRBV6-5; d_call: TRBD2; j_call: TRBJ2-2; clone_size: .; cdr3_nt: TGTGCCAGCAGTTCCCTGACTAGCGGGAGAAGGGAGCTGTTTTTT; cdr3_aa: CASSSLTSGRRELFF
v_call: TRBV6-4; d_call: TRBD1; j_call: TRBJ1-1; clone_size: .; cdr3_nt: TGTGCCAGCCGGGACAGGAGGGGCACTGAAGCTTTCTTT; cdr3_aa: CASRDRRGTEAFF
v_call: TRBV5-1; d_call: .; j_call: TRBJ2-7; clone_size: .; cdr3_nt: TGCGCCAGCAGCTTGGATGGGACACCGATAGAGCAGTACTTC; cdr3_aa: CASSLDGTPIEQYF
v_call: TRBV15; d_call: TRBD1; j_call: TRBJ2-1; clone_size: .; cdr3_nt: TGTGCCACCAGCAGAGGGGACAGGGGGCGCGGCAATGAGCAGTTCTTC; cdr3_aa: CATSRGDRGRGNEQFF
v_call: TRBV2; d_call: .; j_call: TRBJ1-2; clone_size: .; cdr3_nt: TGTGCCAGCAGTATGATTTCAGAGGGTAGAAACTATGGCTACACCTTC; cdr3_aa: CASSMISEGRNYGYTF
v_call: TRBV11-1; d_call: .; j_call: TRBJ2-2; clone_size: .; cdr3_nt: TGTGCCAGCCAACAGGGGAACACCGGGGAGCTGTTTTTT; cdr3_aa: CASQQGNTGELFF
v_call: TRBV7-9; d_call: .; j_call: TRBJ2-5; clone_size: .; cdr3_nt: TGTGCCAGCAGCTTTGGTACTCAAGAGACCCAGTACTTC; cdr3_aa: CASSFGTQETQYF
v_call: TRBV9; d_call: TRBD2; j_call: TRBJ2-1; clone_size: .; cdr3_nt: TGTGCCAGCAGCATGGGACTAGCGGCCTCCTACAATGAGCAGTTCTTC; cdr3_aa: CASSMGLAASYNEQFF
v_call: TRBV7-7; d_call: .; j_call: TRBJ1-1; clone_size: .; cdr3_nt: TGTGCTAGCAGCTTAGGTGAGGACACTGAAGCTTTCTTT; cdr3_aa: CASSLGEDTEAFF
v_call: TRBV30; d_call: TRBD1; j_call: TRBJ1-1; clone_size: once; cdr3_nt: TGTGCCTGGAGTCAGGGGGACATCGAAGCTTTCTTT; cdr3_aa: CAWSQGDIEAFF
v_call: TRBV2; d_call: .; j_call: TRBJ2-1; clone_size: .; cdr3_nt: TGTGCCAGCAGTCATGGATTAGGCGGGGACAATGAGCAGTTCTTC; cdr3_aa: CASSHGLGGDNEQFF
v_call: TRBV7-9; d_call: .; j_call: TRBJ2-7; clone_size: .; cdr3_nt: TGTGCCAGCAGCGCCTCTAGAACCTACGAGCAGTACTTC; cdr3_aa: CASSASRTYEQYF
v_call: TRBV28; d_call: .; j_call: TRBJ2-3; clone_size: .; cdr3_nt: TGTGCCAGCAGTACCTGGGCTGTTCGGAAATCTTCCACAGATACGCAGTATTTT; cdr3_aa: CASSTWAVRKSSTDTQYF
v_call: TRBV2; d_call: .; j_call: TRBJ2-7; clone_size: .; cdr3_nt: TGTGCCAGCAGCGCCCAAGGGGTTATCGAGCAGTACTTC; cdr3_aa: CASSAQGVIEQYF
v_call: TRBV5-4; d_call: TRBD1; j_call: TRBJ1-4; clone_size: once; cdr3_nt: TGTGCCAGCAGCTTGGCGGGACAGACTAATGAAAAACTGTTTTTT; cdr3_aa: CASSLAGQTNEKLFF
v_call: TRBV29-1; d_call: TRBD2; j_call: TRBJ2-1; clone_size: .; cdr3_nt: TGCAGCGTTGCGTCGGGAGGCCGGCAGTTCTTC; cdr3_aa: CSVASGGRQFF
v_call: TRBV27; d_call: .; j_call: TRBJ1-3; clone_size: .; cdr3_nt: TGTGCCAGCAGTTTATCAGGGGCGCCTGGAAACACCATATATTTT; cdr3_aa: CASSLSGAPGNTIYF
v_call: TRBV7-8; d_call: TRBD1; j_call: TRBJ1-5; clone_size: .; cdr3_nt: TGTGCCAGCAGCCTCGGACAGGGAGATATCTATCGTCAGCCCCAGCATTTT; cdr3_aa: CASSLGQGDIYRQPQHF
v_call: TRBV19; d_call: .; j_call: TRBJ2-2; clone_size: .; cdr3_nt: TGTGCCAGTAGTATAGTTGCGGGGGCGGAGGGGACCGGGGAGCTGTTTTTT; cdr3_aa: CASSIVAGAEGTGELFF
v_call: TRBV29-1; d_call: TRBD2; j_call: TRBJ2-5; clone_size: .; cdr3_nt: TGCAGCGCTCCAAGCGGGAGGTTTAAACAAGAGACCCAGTACTTC; cdr3_aa: CSAPSGRFKQETQYF
v_call: TRBV5-1; d_call: .; j_call: TRBJ2-7; clone_size: .; cdr3_nt: TGCGCCAGCAGCCCGACAGCAGGACTAAGTAGGGAGCAGTACTTC; cdr3_aa: CASSPTAGLSREQYF
v_call: TRBV15; d_call: TRBD2; j_call: TRBJ2-5; clone_size: .; cdr3_nt: TGTGCCACCAGCAGAGGGGGGGGAGGAGAGACCCAGTACTTC; cdr3_aa: CATSRGGGGETQYF
v_call: TRBV14; d_call: TRBD2; j_call: TRBJ2-7; clone_size: .; cdr3_nt: TGTGCCAGGGACCCGAGCGGGAGGTTCTACGAGCAGTACTTC; cdr3_aa: CARDPSGRFYEQYF
v_call: TRBV21-1; d_call: .; j_call: TRBJ1-4; clone_size: .; cdr3_nt: TGTGCCAGCAGCACCGTCAGGGACAGGGTTGATAGAGCATATTGGGTAGGGTGTTTGTTTTTT; cdr3_aa: CASSTVRDRVDRAYWVGCLFF
v_call: TRBV28; d_call: .; j_call: TRBJ1-5; clone_size: .; cdr3_nt: TGTGCCAGCCAAAGAACTTTAAGACAGCCCCAGCATTTT; cdr3_aa: CASQRTLRQPQHF
v_call: TRBV7-7; d_call: TRBD1; j_call: TRBJ2-7; clone_size: .; cdr3_nt: TGTGCCAGCAGCCCGGACAGGCTTGAGCAGTACTTC; cdr3_aa: CASSPDRLEQYF
v_call: TRBV19; d_call: TRBD1; j_call: TRBJ1-5; clone_size: .; cdr3_nt: TGTGCCAGTAGTCCAACAGGGGTGGCCCAGCCCCAGCATTTT; cdr3_aa: CASSPTGVAQPQHF
v_call: TRBV7-9; d_call: TRBD2; j_call: TRBJ2-7; clone_size: .; cdr3_nt: TGTGCCAGCAGCCCCAGCGGGAGGAGCTCCTACGAGCAGTACTTC; cdr3_aa: CASSPSGRSSYEQYF
v_call: TRBV10-3; d_call: TRBD2; j_call: TRBJ2-2; clone_size: .; cdr3_nt: TGTGCCATTGCCGGGACTAGGGGCGGGGAGCTGTTTTTT; cdr3_aa: CAIAGTRGGELFF
v_call: TRBV6-1; d_call: TRBD1; j_call: TRBJ2-4; clone_size: .; cdr3_nt: TGTGCCAGCAGCCCCTTAGGGACAGGGCAGAACATTCAGTACTTC; cdr3_aa: CASSPLGTGQNIQYF
v_call: TRBV27; d_call: .; j_call: TRBJ1-4; clone_size: .; cdr3_nt: TGTGCCAGCGGAGAGGGAGAAAAACTGTTTTTT; cdr3_aa: CASGEGEKLFF
v_call: TRBV7-3; d_call: .; j_call: TRBJ1-1; clone_size: .; cdr3_nt: TGTGCCAGCAGCCCCGACATTAACACTGAAGCTTTCTTT; cdr3_aa: CASSPDINTEAFF
v_call: TRBV5-1; d_call: TRBD2; j_call: TRBJ2-1; clone_size: .; cdr3_nt: TGCGCCAGCAGCTTCGCCCCCGGACTAGCGGGAGTAAATGAGCAGTTCTTC; cdr3_aa: CASSFAPGLAGVNEQFF
v_call: TRBV4-2; d_call: .; j_call: TRBJ1-5; clone_size: .; cdr3_nt: TGTGCCAGCAGCCAAGTTCAGGCTTACAATCAGCCCCAGCATTTT; cdr3_aa: CASSQVQAYNQPQHF